Listed below are T cell receptor beta chains from one sample, sequenced in a study of blood T cell repertoires in COVID-19. The assay was immunoSEQ multiplex PCR, and TCRdb's table has in-frame clones only and misses some. The sample holds tens of thousands of clones, 65% to 85% seen once. Sequencing was carried out using peripheral blood. These receptors originate from a human donor in a cohort sampled during active COVID-19. CDR3s leave out the opening cysteine and the closing phenylalanine or tryptophan.

CDR3aa: ASRSGSTYEQY
j_gene: TRBJ2-7
len: 11
v_gene: TRBV28

CDR3aa: ASSLGSSGGTQY
j_gene: TRBJ2-5
len: 12
v_gene: TRBV7-8

CDR3aa: ASSVGVQNEKLF
j_gene: TRBJ1-4
len: 12
v_gene: TRBV9

CDR3aa: ASSLLGGFPEQNYGYT
j_gene: TRBJ1-2
len: 16
v_gene: TRBV27

CDR3aa: ASSQDKSNQPQH
j_gene: TRBJ1-5
len: 12
v_gene: TRBV4-2

CDR3aa: ATSRSRTALYEQY
j_gene: TRBJ2-7
len: 13
v_gene: TRBV15

CDR3aa: ASSASPGLAGNEQF
j_gene: TRBJ2-1
len: 14
v_gene: TRBV5-1

CDR3aa: ASSLERGDRADTQY
j_gene: TRBJ2-3
len: 14
v_gene: TRBV28

CDR3aa: ASSLGRVDTEAF
j_gene: TRBJ1-1
len: 12
v_gene: TRBV7-2

CDR3aa: ASSLSRSPLH
j_gene: TRBJ1-6
len: 10
v_gene: TRBV7-2

CDR3aa: ASSQLGGSNNEQF
j_gene: TRBJ2-1
len: 13
v_gene: TRBV4-3

CDR3aa: ASSSPLVAGETDTQY
j_gene: TRBJ2-3
len: 15
v_gene: TRBV7-3

CDR3aa: ASSVGQGTSGNTIY
j_gene: TRBJ1-3
len: 14
v_gene: TRBV9

CDR3aa: ASSPIAGSSNQPQH
j_gene: TRBJ1-5
len: 14
v_gene: TRBV19

CDR3aa: ASSSPRRRVNYGYT
j_gene: TRBJ1-2
len: 14
v_gene: TRBV6-2/TRBV6-3

CDR3aa: ASTAPLAGANTEAF
j_gene: TRBJ1-1
len: 14
v_gene: TRBV7-9

CDR3aa: ASSTSGTGDSPLH
j_gene: TRBJ1-6
len: 13
v_gene: TRBV19

CDR3aa: ASSQVAAFTDTQY
j_gene: TRBJ2-3
len: 13
v_gene: TRBV4-2

CDR3aa: ASRIGDAGANVLT
j_gene: TRBJ2-6
len: 13
v_gene: TRBV6-5

CDR3aa: ASGTGNYEQY
j_gene: TRBJ2-7
len: 10
v_gene: TRBV6-5

CDR3aa: ASSSGVHEQF
j_gene: TRBJ2-1
len: 10
v_gene: TRBV5-1

CDR3aa: ASSPEASGAGITGKTQY
j_gene: TRBJ2-5
len: 17
v_gene: TRBV5-4

CDR3aa: ASRQRTGGRVSYEQY
j_gene: TRBJ2-7
len: 15
v_gene: TRBV28

CDR3aa: ATSRETYEQY
j_gene: TRBJ2-7
len: 10
v_gene: TRBV10-2

CDR3aa: ASNRDRGTEAF
j_gene: TRBJ1-1
len: 11
v_gene: TRBV5-1

CDR3aa: ASSIRTSGGYFQETQY
j_gene: TRBJ2-5
len: 16
v_gene: TRBV21-1

CDR3aa: ASSEKLTGTGYEQY
j_gene: TRBJ2-7
len: 14
v_gene: TRBV2

CDR3aa: ASRGGANTGELF
j_gene: TRBJ2-2
len: 12
v_gene: TRBV3-1/TRBV3-2

CDR3aa: ASSIRDRLDNEQF
j_gene: TRBJ2-1
len: 13
v_gene: TRBV19

CDR3aa: ASSAAGGLASDIQY
j_gene: TRBJ2-4
len: 14
v_gene: TRBV9

CDR3aa: ASSEQGSRNEQY
j_gene: TRBJ2-7
len: 12
v_gene: TRBV6-1

CDR3aa: ASSPYGRANSPLH
j_gene: TRBJ1-6
len: 13
v_gene: TRBV7-9

CDR3aa: ASSQGLYLLRDRGNTEAF
j_gene: TRBJ1-1
len: 18
v_gene: TRBV3-1/TRBV3-2

CDR3aa: ASSLGAGQGWTGELF
j_gene: TRBJ2-2
len: 15
v_gene: TRBV7-8

CDR3aa: ASSLEGGQPQH
j_gene: TRBJ1-5
len: 11
v_gene: TRBV5-1

CDR3aa: ASRSRAGLQQETQY
j_gene: TRBJ2-5
len: 14
v_gene: TRBV7-8

CDR3aa: ASSPGRGNQPQH
j_gene: TRBJ1-5
len: 12
v_gene: TRBV18

CDR3aa: ASSPAGVADTQY
j_gene: TRBJ2-3
len: 12
v_gene: TRBV18

CDR3aa: ASSPPGQGSQPQH
j_gene: TRBJ1-5
len: 13
v_gene: TRBV4-1

CDR3aa: ATSRVQGVGNEKLF
j_gene: TRBJ1-4
len: 14
v_gene: TRBV15

CDR3aa: AIRDNDTGELF
j_gene: TRBJ2-2
len: 11
v_gene: TRBV10-3

CDR3aa: ASSPRWEAEQY
j_gene: TRBJ2-7
len: 11
v_gene: TRBV18

CDR3aa: ASSHLGYRGRKEQY
j_gene: TRBJ2-7
len: 14
v_gene: TRBV3-1/TRBV3-2

CDR3aa: SASVHHERETQY
j_gene: TRBJ2-5
len: 12
v_gene: TRBV20-1